The 25 T cell receptor beta chains in this list originate from one sample, sequenced in a study of T cell responses to AZD1222 COVID-19 vaccine. Using immunoSEQ multiplex PCR, the repertoire was profiled, and TCRdb retains in-frame clones only, with some absent. The sample yields 140,000 to 150,000 clones, more than 85% seen once. The source material was peripheral blood, sampled on day 0 of AZD1222 vaccination. The receptor set was obtained from an adult in good health.

This clone was observed once. This chain joins TRBV19 and TRBJ1-1, with D tentatively TRBD1 (5 bases). Germline CDR1 is LNHDA and CDR2 is SQIVND (reference sequence). V lost 4 bases and J 4 bases, leaving 16 bases between the germline ends. The CDR3 totals 15 residues. The CDR3 region has the DNA TGTGCCAGTAGTACGCAGTTAGGGGTTCGCACTGAAGCTTTCTTT. Translated, it gives CASSTQLGVRTEAFF. The whole variable domain, remainder taken from reference TRBV19 and TRBJ1-1, is DGGITQSPKYLFRKEGQNVTLSCEQNLNHDAMYWYRQDPGQGLRLIYYSQIVNDFQKGDIAEGYSVSREKKESFPLTVTSAQKNPTAFYLCASSTQLGVRTEAFFGQGTRLTVV.

The genes are TRBV2 and TRBJ1-2, with TRBD1 matching over 7 bases. Per the germline V gene, CDR1 is SNHLY and CDR2 is FYNNEI. V lost 7 bases and J lost 4; bases outside the gene matches: 9. The CDR3 extends over 14 amino acids. CDR3 DNA: TGTGCCAGCACCCAAGGGGGACAGCTCTATGGCTACACCTTC. Protein product: CASTQGGQLYGYTF. Together with reference TRBV2 and TRBJ1-2, the CDR3 gives the full variable domain: EPEVTQTPSHQVTQMGQEVILRCVPISNHLYFYWYRQILGQKVEFLVSFYNNEISEKSEIFDDQFSVERPDGSNFTLKIRSTKLEDSAMYFCASTQGGQLYGYTFGSGTRLTVV.

The chain links TRBV7-9 to TRBJ1-3; D may be TRBD1 (5 bases). This CDR3 is 16 amino acids long. Germline lookup yields CDR1 SEHNR and CDR2 FQNEAQ (reference sequence). The V and J ends lost 2 bases and 0 bases respectively, with 11 bases between them. The CDR3 DNA reads as TGTGCCAGCAGCTTACAGACAGTGCGCTCTGGAAACACCATATATTTT. Residues: CASSLQTVRSGNTIYF.

The chain combines TRBV5-4 with TRBJ2-5; D gene unclear. The germline V gene encodes CDR1 SGHNT and CDR2 YYREEE (reference sequence). The CDR3 extends over 15 amino acids. With 0 bases removed from V and 5 bases from J, the gap between germline ends came to 14 bases. CDR3 sequence (DNA): TGTGCCAGCAGCTTGGTGACACCCGCGTCGGAGACCCAGTACTTC. This translates into CASSLVTPASETQYF.

The V gene is TRBV5-6, the J gene TRBJ1-2; D might be TRBD1 (5 bases). The germline V gene has CDR1 SGHDT and CDR2 YYEEEE. There are 13 residues in the CDR3. V was cut by 5 bases and J by 4 bases, with 12 bases left in between. The CDR3 sequence is CASSLQGPYGYTF. CDR3 DNA sequence: TGTGCCAGCAGTTTGCAGGGTCCCTATGGCTACACCTTC. Full variable domain (missing parts from reference TRBV5-6 and TRBJ1-2): DAGVTQSPTHLIKTRGQQVTLRCSPKSGHDTVSWYQQALGQGPQFIFQYYEEEERQRGNFPDRFSGHQFPNYSSELNVNALLLGDSALYLCASSLQGPYGYTFGSGTRLTVV.

V is TRBV4-3 and J is TRBJ2-1; the D gene could be TRBD1 or TRBD2 (5 bases each). This CDR3 is built from 21 residues. Germline assignment: CDR1 LGHNA and CDR2 YSLEER. V was trimmed by 1 base and J by 6 bases, leaving 31 bases between them. This CDR3 reads CASSQGSFRELTGPGINEQFF. CDR3 nucleotides: TGCGCCAGCAGCCAAGGTTCGTTCAGGGAGCTAACCGGCCCAGGAATCAATGAGCAGTTCTTC.

The CDR3 DNA is TGTGCCAGCAGCCAAGATTTAGGACAGGCATACTCCTACGAGCAGTACTTC. Translated, it gives CASSQDLGQAYSYEQYF. The genes are TRBV4-2 and TRBJ2-7, with 7 bases fitting TRBD1. CDR3 length equals 17 residues. Trimming removed 0 bases from V and 0 bases from J; junction bases left unmatched: 8. Germline CDR1 LGHNA, CDR2 YNFKEQ.

This clone was seen a few times. The gene calls are TRBV7-9 and TRBJ2-4, with D uncertain. Looked up from germline, CDR1 is SEHNR and CDR2 is FQNEAQ (reference sequence). V was trimmed by 6 bases and J by 0 bases, leaving 15 bases between them. The CDR3 totals 16 residues. CDR3 sequence: CASSDGRTIAKNIQYF. In DNA form, the CDR3 reads TGTGCCAGCAGTGATGGACGTACCATAGCCAAAAACATTCAGTACTTC.

This sequence joins TRBV28 and TRBJ2-3; a weak D match, TRBD2 (6 bases). Germline V gene lookup returns CDR1 MDHEN and CDR2 SYDVKM. The CDR3 runs 16 residues. With 6 bases removed from V and 1 base from J, the gap between germline ends came to 17 bases. The CDR3 sequence: CASREIWDFRTDTQYF. The CDR3 nucleotides read TGTGCCAGCAGAGAAATCTGGGACTTCCGCACAGATACGCAGTATTTT. Full variable domain (outside the CDR3, taken from reference TRBV28 and TRBJ2-3): DVKVTQSSRYLVKRTGEKVFLECVQDMDHENMFWYRQDPGLGLRLIYFSYDVKMKEKGDIPEGYSVSREKKERFSLILESASTNQTSMYLCASREIWDFRTDTQYFGPGTRLTVL.

The CDR3 nucleotides read TGTGCCAGCACCAGGGGGGAGGTCTACGAGCAGTACTTC. Protein sequence: CASTRGEVYEQYF. The chain has TRBV25-1 and TRBJ2-7, with D maybe TRBD1 (7 bases). From germline, CDR1 is MGHDK and CDR2 SYGVNS. With 7 bases removed from V and 3 bases from J, the gap between germline ends came to 13 bases. The CDR3 covers 13 residues.

The gene calls are TRBV7-2 and TRBJ1-3, with D possibly TRBD1 on 5 matching bases. Germline lookup yields CDR1 SGHTA and CDR2 FQGNSA. This CDR3 contains 15 residues. V lost 1 base and J lost 2, with 9 bases in between. CDR3 DNA: TGTGCCAGCAGCTTAGATGCAGGGCCTGGAAACACCATATATTTT. Amino acid sequence: CASSLDAGPGNTIYF.

This chain uses TRBV19 with TRBJ1-1, with TRBD1 matching 7 bases. After removal of 3 bases from V and 0 bases from J, the junction contained 4 bases not matched to a gene. Germline CDR1 reads LNHDA; CDR2 reads SQIVND (reference sequence). The CDR3 loop spans 15 amino acids. As DNA, the CDR3 is TGTGCCAGTAGTATGCCGGGACAGATGAACACTGAAGCTTTCTTT. Translating gives CASSMPGQMNTEAFF.

The rearrangement joins TRBV28 to TRBJ2-7; D perhaps matches TRBD1 (6 bases). The germline V and J ends were trimmed by 3 bases and 3 bases, with 12 bases remaining between them. CDR3 length equals 14 residues. Germline V gene data show CDR1 as MDHEN and CDR2 as SYDVKM. The CDR3: CASSLGDTYYEQYF. In DNA form, the CDR3 reads TGTGCCAGCAGTTTGGGGGACACCTACTACGAGCAGTACTTC.

This chain connects TRBV16 to TRBJ2-6; unclear D gene. With 0 bases removed from V and 1 base from J, the gap between germline ends came to 4 bases. The length of the CDR3 is 15 residues. The germline gives CDR1 KGHSY, CDR2 FQNENV. For the CDR3, the DNA is TGTGCCAGCAGCCAATCCGCATCTGGGGCCAACGTCCTGACTTTC. It codes for CASSQSASGANVLTF.

The rearrangement links TRBV7-9 to TRBJ2-1, with D possibly TRBD2 on 5 matching bases. The V and J ends lost 4 bases and 1 base respectively, with 14 bases between them. This CDR3 contains 16 residues. Per the germline V gene, CDR1 is SEHNR and CDR2 is FQNEAQ (reference sequence). CDR3: CASSSTGVPSYNEQFF. The CDR3, as DNA: TGTGCCAGCAGCTCTACCGGGGTTCCGTCCTACAATGAGCAGTTCTTC.

The chain is built from TRBV10-3 and TRBJ1-1; unclear D gene. This CDR3 has 13 residues. V lost 3 bases, J lost 6 bases, and 11 bases lay in between. Germline loops: CDR1 ENHRY, CDR2 SYGVKD. The CDR3 nucleotides are TGTGCCATCAGTGACGCGAGTTTCGCTGAAGCTTTCTTT. This sequence encodes CAISDASFAEAFF.

This clone came up a few times. The chain combines TRBV3-1 (or the pseudogene TRBV3-2) with TRBJ1-5; D remains ambiguous. V was cut by 3 bases and J by 4 bases, with 7 bases left in between. This CDR3 is built from 13 residues. Germline V CDR1 and CDR2: LGHDT, YNNKEL (reference sequence). The CDR3 spells CASSHALNQPQHF. DNA of the CDR3: TGTGCCAGCAGCCACGCTCTGAATCAGCCCCAGCATTTT.

This rearrangement joins TRBV4-3 to TRBJ2-2; D ambiguous. The CDR3 covers 17 residues. In germline, CDR1 is LGHNA, CDR2 YSLEER. The germline V and J ends were trimmed by 0 bases and 8 bases, with 19 bases remaining between them. The CDR3 region is CASSQESYQTMQGELFF. CDR3 in DNA: TGCGCCAGCAGCCAAGAATCTTATCAGACGATGCAAGGGGAGCTGTTTTTT.

The chain couples TRBV27 to TRBJ2-5; TRBD2 aligns across 7 bases. This CDR3 is built from 15 residues. Per germline, CDR1 MNHEY and CDR2 SMNVEV (reference sequence). The ends lost 6 bases at V and 5 bases at J; junction bases unmatched: 12. As DNA, the CDR3 is TGTGCCAGCAGCCTACGGAGCGGGGTCTGGGAGACCCAGTACTTC. Protein product: CASSLRSGVWETQYF.

The rearrangement uses TRBV6-5 and TRBJ1-3; D remains ambiguous. Germline V gene data show CDR1 as MNHEY and CDR2 as SVGAGI. The CDR3 has 11 amino acids. V shed 4 bases and J shed 8 bases, with 6 bases lying between them. CDR3 nucleotides: TGTGCCAGCAGTTCGGTGGACACCATATATTTT. It encodes CASSSVDTIYF.

The V and J genes are TRBV29-1 and TRBJ1-4; no firm D call. Per germline, CDR1 SQVTM and CDR2 ANQGSEA. V was clipped by 0 bases and J by 8 bases, with 10 bases between them. CDR3 length equals 13 residues. The CDR3 sequence is CSVEDDRREKLFF. In DNA form, the CDR3 reads TGCAGCGTTGAAGACGATAGGAGGGAAAAACTGTTTTTT.

This clone came up once. The chain joins TRBV9 to TRBJ2-4; D assignment may be TRBD1 or TRBD2 (6 bases each). V was shortened by 4 bases and J by 1 base, with 18 bases between the two germline ends. The CDR3 is made up of 17 amino acids. CDR1 is SGDLS, CDR2 YYNGEE, per germline. Written as DNA, the CDR3 is TGTGCCAGCAGCCCACTAGGGGGGATTGGGGCCAAAAACATTCAGTACTTC. It specifies CASSPLGGIGAKNIQYF.

This clone was detected a few times. CDR3 protein: CASRQGIFEGPQHF. DNA for the CDR3: TGTGCCAGCCGTCAGGGCATATTCGAGGGGCCCCAGCATTTT. The rearrangement links TRBV7-2 to TRBJ1-5; D possibly corresponds to TRBD1 (5 bases). CDR1 is SGHTA and CDR2 is FQGNSA in the germline V gene. Trimming removed 8 bases at V and 9 bases at J, with 20 bases between. CDR3 length: 14 residues.

The J gene is TRBJ1-4, the V gene TRBV10-1, with TRBD1 as a possible D gene (6 bases). Trimming removed 4 bases at V and 7 bases at J, with 19 bases between. Per the germline V gene, CDR1 is WNHNN and CDR2 is SYGVQD (reference sequence). The CDR3 loop spans 16 amino acids. CDR3 sequence reads: CASSGEPGGQGEKLFF. The CDR3 DNA follows: TGCGCCAGCAGTGGCGAACCGGGGGGGCAGGGTGAAAAACTGTTTTTT.

This chain uses TRBV19 with TRBJ1-5, with TRBD1 identical over 7 bases. Per the germline V gene, CDR1 is LNHDA and CDR2 is SQIVND (reference sequence). V lost 5 bases, J lost 0 bases, and 13 bases stayed unmatched. The CDR3 spans 18 residues. CDR3 DNA: TGTGCCAGTAGTCCTCGGCGGGGGACAGACGATAGCAATCAGCCCCAGCATTTT. Its translation is CASSPRRGTDDSNQPQHF.